This T cell receptor (beta chain) appears in the sequencing data of a study of blood T cells in healthy people across ages. A remark on this clonotype: The antigen is unknown.

The use of a sample-barcoded 5' primer and a J-beta primer mix characterized a second PCR of about 7 to 12 cycles. TCRdb passed the 5' RACE reads through MiXCR, listing each CDR3 protein once. The table lists about 720,000 distinct CDR3 sequences, around a quarter of them singletons. Looked up from germline, CDR1 is MDHEN and CDR2 is SYDVKM. CDR3 length: 15 residues. Points from the study as a whole: Greater diversity and more naive CD4+ cells were seen in long-lived donors than in aged donors. CMV status of donors was not determined, possibly confounding expanded clonotype changes.

Separately, the same data were catalogued under a study of T cells of mothers and their children. From that study: The study recruited three healthy Caucasian mothers and their six children as donors. The study found slightly higher but non-significant overlap in related versus unrelated mother-child pairs.

The source material was blood. The clonotype originates from a boy aged 5-17 years in good health. The chain links TRBV28 to TRBJ2-5; 7 positions match TRBD1. The end of the DNA is better explained by TRBJ2-7, so the J call may be wrong. The CDR3 sequence is CASSRSRTGAGEQYF. The CDR3 bases are TGTGCCAGCAGTCGTTCGAGGACAGGAGCAGGCGAGCAGTACTTC.